These 8 T cell receptor beta chains came from one sample sequenced in a study of T cell changes during pregnancy in multiple sclerosis. The method was immunoSEQ multiplex PCR; TCRdb's version includes in-frame clones alone and lacks a portion of them. The repertoire consists of more than 65,000 clones, with roughly 95% occurring once and the leading ten covering 1.1%. The input for sequencing was peripheral blood, taken in the second trimester of pregnancy. The origin of the receptors is a female donor with multiple sclerosis, enrolled in a pregnancy study.

The V call is TRBV11-1, the J call TRBJ2-3, with D maybe TRBD1 (5 bases). With 2 bases removed from V and 6 bases from J, the gap between germline ends came to 18 bases. The CDR3 totals 16 residues. Germline V gene lookup returns CDR1 SGHAT and CDR2 FQDESV (reference sequence). CDR3 in amino acids: CASSLRVRGYRDTQYF. The DNA for the CDR3 is TGTGCCAGCAGCTTAAGGGTGCGCGGCTACAGGGATACGCAGTATTTT.

The gene calls are TRBV7-8 and TRBJ2-2; TRBD2 might be the D (5 bases). Germline CDR1 SGHVS, CDR2 FQNEAQ. V was trimmed by 5 bases and J by 4 bases, leaving 14 bases between them. The CDR3 is 15 amino acids. The chain's CDR3 is CASSPRESSTGELFF. CDR3 DNA: TGTGCCAGCAGCCCCCGGGAATCTAGCACCGGGGAGCTGTTTTTT.

The V call is TRBV2, the J call TRBJ2-5; 9 positions match TRBD2. The J segment lost 2 bases and the V segment lost 8 bases, leaving 9 bases of the junction unmatched. CDR1 and CDR2 from the germline V gene are SNHLY and FYNNEI. CDR3 length: 15 amino acids. The CDR3 DNA sequence: TGTGCCAGCCATGGACTAGCGCGAAAGCAAGAGACCCAGTACTTC. Amino acid sequence: CASHGLARKQETQYF.

This clone was found once. The chain couples TRBV20-1 to TRBJ2-7, with D maybe TRBD2 (5 bases). V lost 6 bases and J 9 bases, leaving 15 bases between the germline ends. The CDR3 length is 11 residues. CDR1 DFQATT and CDR2 SNEGSKA come from the germline V gene (reference sequence). The CDR3 here is CSAKDSRRQYF. The CDR3 DNA is TGCAGTGCCAAGGACTCACGAAGGCAGTACTTC.

This clone has a single count. This sequence joins TRBV11-2 and TRBJ1-2; TRBD1 might be the D (5 bases). This CDR3 has 12 residues. Deletions cut 4 bases from V and 5 bases from J, with 8 bases between. Per the germline V gene, CDR1 is SGHAT and CDR2 is FQNNGV. CDR3 protein: CASSSRQYGYTF. The CDR3 coding sequence is TGTGCCAGCAGCTCGCGACAGTATGGCTACACCTTC.

The V and J genes are TRBV5-6 and TRBJ2-7; 11 nucleotides agree with TRBD2. Germline V gives CDR1 SGHDT, CDR2 YYEEEE. The length of the CDR3 is 14 residues. Trimming at V came to 4 bases and at J to 6 bases, leaving 6 bases not matched to a gene. CDR3 protein: CASSAGTSGFEQYF. The CDR3 region has the DNA TGTGCCAGCAGCGCCGGGACTAGCGGTTTCGAGCAGTACTTC.

This clone was detected only once. V and J are TRBV5-1 and TRBJ2-2; tentative D call: TRBD1 (5 bases). Between the trimmed V and J ends, which lost 0 bases and 0 bases, there was a span of 6 bases. The CDR3 loop spans 15 amino acids. The germline CDR1 and CDR2 sequences are SGHRS and YFSETQ. CDR3 sequence (DNA): TGCGCCAGCAGCTTGGGACAGTCGAACACCGGGGAGCTGTTTTTT. Amino acid sequence: CASSLGQSNTGELFF.

The CDR3 loop reads CASTRTQGDSHSGNTIYF. CDR3 sequence (DNA): TGTGCCAGCACCCGAACTCAGGGGGACAGCCACTCTGGAAACACCATATATTTT. J is TRBJ1-3 and V is TRBV2; the match to TRBD1 covers 7 bases. The V gene end was trimmed by 7 bases and the J gene end by 0 bases; junction bases not matched to a gene: 15. This CDR3 is 18 amino acids long. Germline V gene lookup returns CDR1 SNHLY and CDR2 FYNNEI.